This TCR beta chain was found in a study of cytomegalovirus exposure and HLA in healthy donors. Study findings and constraints: Cytomegalovirus-associated TCR beta chains were listed, numbering 164.

Concerning this clone: Its antigen is unknown.

Researchers ran the PCR with 60 Vbeta and 13 Jbeta primers. Repertoires were generated with immunoSEQ multiplex PCR, while TCRdb's copy carries only in-frame clones and drops some. The sample has about 61,000 clones, around 92% seen once. Sequencing used PBMCs. This sequence originates from a man aged 30-40 years in good health and CMV-seropositive.

The CDR3: CAISESIRGYGYTF. DNA of the CDR3: TGTGCCATCAGTGAGTCGATACGGGGATATGGCTACACCTTC. This chain joins TRBV10-3 and TRBJ1-2; D is unresolved. CDR3 length: 14 amino acids. Trimming took 0 bases from V and 5 from J, leaving 10 bases between them. From germline, CDR1 is ENHRY and CDR2 SYGVKD.